The 26 T cell receptor beta chains listed next were all sequenced from one sample in a study of response to subunit inactivated influenza vaccine. TCRdb analysed the RT-PCR reads with MiXCR anew, one entry per CDR3 protein. The sample consists of fewer than 750,000 distinct CDR3 sequences, about 15% of them appearing once. This sample comprised PBMCs from blood, obtained less than 13 days after vaccination. These receptors were taken from a man aged 50-59 years who received an inactivated influenza vaccine.

This clonotype has a handful of counts. The rearrangement joins TRBV10-3 to TRBJ2-1; 13 bases line up with TRBD2. CDR3 length equals 15 residues. Trimming removed 8 bases from V and 8 bases from J; junction bases left unmatched: 9. Germline V CDR1 and CDR2: ENHRY, SYGVKD. The CDR3 spells CAISRTSGGGDEQFF. CDR3 nucleotide sequence: TGTGCCATCTCCCGGACTAGCGGGGGAGGCGATGAGCAGTTCTTC.

The chain carries TRBV5-1 and TRBJ2-1; D possibly corresponds to TRBD2 (5 bases). The germline CDR1 and CDR2 sequences are SGHRS and YFSETQ. V dropped 1 base and J dropped 8 bases, with 13 bases sitting between them. The CDR3 covers 14 residues. The CDR3 nucleotides read TGCGCCAGCAGCTTGATGACCCTCGGGGATGAGCAGTTCTTC. It specifies CASSLMTLGDEQFF.

The rearrangement uses TRBV7-2 and TRBJ2-1, with unresolved D. V lost 5 bases to trimming and J lost 7 bases, with 21 bases between them. The CDR3 has 16 amino acids. The germline V gene encodes CDR1 SGHTA and CDR2 FQGNSA. Written as DNA, the CDR3 is TGTGCCAGCAGCCCCCCAGGCCCGCTTGACGGAAATGAGCAGTTCTTC. It translates to CASSPPGPLDGNEQFF. The variable domain in full, with the rest retrieved from reference TRBV7-2 and TRBJ2-1, is GAGVSQSPSNKVTEKGKDVELRCDPISGHTALYWYRQSLGQGLEFLIYFQGNSAPDKSGLPSDRFSAERTGGSVSTLTIQRTQQEDSAVYLCASSPPGPLDGNEQFFGPGTRLTVL.

This clonotype appeared a few times. The genes are TRBV4-1 and TRBJ1-6; tentatively, D is TRBD1 (6 bases). The CDR3 is 19 amino acids. CDR1 and CDR2 (germline): MGHRA, YSYEKL. V shed 0 bases and J shed 10 bases, with 25 bases lying between them. The CDR3 DNA is TGCGCCAGCAGCCAAGACAGGGGCACGGACAGAAATAGGAGATCACCCCTCCACTTT. Its protein is CASSQDRGTDRNRRSPLHF.

This clonotype was seen many times. V and J are TRBV6-5 and TRBJ2-4, with 10 bases lining up with TRBD1. In germline, CDR1 is MNHEY, CDR2 SVGAGI. V trimming: 6 bases; J trimming: 8 bases; junction bases outside the gene matches: 4. The CDR3 length is 13 residues. In DNA, the CDR3 is TGTGCCAGCAGCTTGGGACAGGGGTACATTCAGTACTTC. This codes for CASSLGQGYIQYF.

The chain carries TRBV7-2 and TRBJ2-3; D possibly corresponds to TRBD2 (6 bases). The germline CDR1 and CDR2 sequences are SGHTA and FQGNSA. The CDR3 loop spans 16 amino acids. V dropped 5 bases and J dropped 0 bases, with 15 bases sitting between them. CDR3 sequence: CASSLQWGVSTDTQYF. In DNA, the CDR3 is TGTGCCAGCAGCCTCCAGTGGGGGGTTAGCACAGATACGCAGTATTTT. Full variable domain (missing parts from reference TRBV7-2 and TRBJ2-3): GAGVSQSPSNKVTEKGKDVELRCDPISGHTALYWYRQSLGQGLEFLIYFQGNSAPDKSGLPSDRFSAERTGGSVSTLTIQRTQQEDSAVYLCASSLQWGVSTDTQYFGPGTRLTVL.

This clonotype occurred a few times. The V gene is TRBV18, the J gene TRBJ1-1; the D is unclear. The germline V and J ends were trimmed by 3 bases and 1 base, with 9 bases remaining between them. The CDR3 has 14 amino acids. Germline V gene data show CDR1 as KGHSH and CDR2 as LQKENI. This CDR3 reads CASSPLTENTEAFF. The CDR3 DNA follows: TGTGCCAGCTCACCTTTGACCGAGAACACTGAAGCTTTCTTT.

This rearrangement joins TRBV20-1 to TRBJ2-7; 8 nucleotides align to TRBD2. Per the germline V gene, CDR1 is DFQATT and CDR2 is SNEGSKA (reference sequence). After removal of 3 bases from V and 9 bases from J, the junction contained 4 bases not matched to a gene. This CDR3 is 11 amino acids long. CDR3 sequence: CSASGRAGQYF. The DNA of the CDR3 is TGCAGTGCTAGCGGGAGGGCCGGGCAGTACTTC.

This clonotype was counted between two and nine times. The chain is built from TRBV7-9 and TRBJ1-1; D gene uncertain. The CDR3 has 14 residues. V was shortened by 5 bases and J by 4 bases, with 14 bases between the two germline ends. Germline lookup yields CDR1 SEHNR and CDR2 FQNEAQ (reference sequence). DNA for the CDR3: TGTGCCAGCAGCCCGACCGTGTATTCCACTGAAGCTTTCTTT. It codes for CASSPTVYSTEAFF.

This clonotype appeared a few times. The chain recombines TRBV5-6 with TRBJ1-1; TRBD1 might be the D (6 bases). Germline V gene data show CDR1 as SGHDT and CDR2 as YYEEEE. The CDR3 is 13 amino acids. Trimming took off 5 bases at V and 7 bases at J, with 15 bases between the two ends. The CDR3 reads CASSHAGVYEAFF. Here the CDR3 DNA reads TGTGCCAGCAGTCACGCAGGGGTATATGAAGCTTTCTTT.

The CDR3 nucleotides read TGCGCCAGCAGCCGCCGGACAGGGGAAAACGAGCAGTACTTC. Residues: CASSRRTGENEQYF. V gene TRBV4-1 combines with J gene TRBJ2-7; 9 positions match TRBD1. The V gene's germline CDR1 is MGHRA and CDR2 YSYEKL. V trimming: 4 bases; J trimming: 5 bases; junction bases outside the gene matches: 6. This CDR3 is built from 14 residues.

The V call is TRBV5-8, the J call TRBJ2-7; D may be TRBD2 (5 bases). The V end was cut by 6 bases, the J end by 0 bases, with 10 bases between. The CDR3 loop spans 13 amino acids. Germline V lookup: CDR1 SGHTS, CDR2 YDEGEE. The CDR3 sequence is CASTLRGSYEQYF. The CDR3 nucleotides are TGTGCCAGCACCCTACGGGGCTCCTACGAGCAGTACTTC.

The rearrangement links TRBV15 to TRBJ2-5; D is perhaps TRBD1 or TRBD2 (5 bases each). The germline V gene encodes CDR1 LNHNV and CDR2 YYDKDF (reference sequence). V gave up 3 bases and J gave up 14 bases, with 16 bases separating them. The CDR3 totals 12 residues. The CDR3: CATSRVPGTPYF. The CDR3 nucleotides are TGTGCCACCAGCAGGGTACCCGGGACCCCTTACTTC. Drawing the rest from reference TRBV15 and TRBJ2-5, the complete variable domain is DAMVIQNPRYQVTQFGKPVTLSCSQTLNHNVMYWYQQKSSQAPKLLFHYYDKDFNNEADTPDNFQSRRPNTSFCFLDIRSPGLGDTAMYLCATSRVPGTPYFGPGTRLLVL.

J is TRBJ1-1 and V is TRBV10-3; no firm D call. V lost 2 bases and J 2 bases, leaving 9 bases between the germline ends. Germline lookup yields CDR1 ENHRY and CDR2 SYGVKD. The CDR3 contains 14 residues. Here the CDR3 DNA reads TGTGCCATCAGTGAGACACTCAGCAACACTGAAGCTTTCTTT. The encoded protein is CAISETLSNTEAFF.

This chain uses TRBV5-1 with TRBJ1-1; 7 positions match TRBD1. Germline V gives CDR1 SGHRS, CDR2 YFSETQ. Losses at the gene ends were 5 bases for V and 8 bases for J; bases not matched to a gene: 15. This CDR3 is built from 15 residues. For the CDR3, the DNA is TGCGCCAGCAGTCAAGTATACGGGACAGCCAGCGAAGCTTTCTTT. Its protein product is CASSQVYGTASEAFF. Supplemented by reference TRBV5-1 and TRBJ1-1, the full variable domain reads KAGVTQTPRYLIKTRGQQVTLSCSPISGHRSVSWYQQTPGQGLQFLFEYFSETQRNKGNFPGRFSGRQFSNSRSEMNVSTLELGDSALYLCASSQVYGTASEAFFGQGTRLTVV.

This clonotype was recorded at least ten times. The CDR3 region is CASSLGGRYNEQFF. CDR3 coding DNA: TGTGCCAGCAGCTTAGGTGGGCGGTACAATGAGCAGTTCTTC. The genes are TRBV11-2 and TRBJ2-1; D ambiguous. V dropped 1 base and J dropped 4 bases, with 8 bases sitting between them. The CDR3 has 14 amino acids. Germline V gene data show CDR1 as SGHAT and CDR2 as FQNNGV.

This clonotype appeared a few times. This chain links TRBV3-1 with TRBJ1-1; perhaps TRBD1 as D (5 bases). Germline CDR1 reads LGHDT; CDR2 reads YNNKEL (reference sequence). V was shortened by 1 base and J by 4 bases, with 10 bases between the two germline ends. This CDR3 has 14 residues. The CDR3 is CASSQVSGSTEAFF. The CDR3, as DNA: TGTGCCAGCAGCCAAGTTTCAGGGAGCACTGAAGCTTTCTTT.

This clonotype was picked up many times. V and J are TRBV7-9 and TRBJ1-5; 10 positions agree with TRBD1. In germline, CDR1 is SEHNR, CDR2 FQNEAQ (reference sequence). The V gene end was trimmed by 8 bases and the J gene end by 7 bases; junction bases not matched to a gene: 2. The CDR3 has 12 residues. The CDR3 coding sequence is TGTGCCAGCGGGACAGGGGACCAGCCCCAGCATTTT. The encoded protein is CASGTGDQPQHF.

The V call is TRBV20-1, the J call TRBJ1-1; TRBD1 agrees at 9 bases. Germline trimming cut 5 bases from V and 5 bases from J; bases unmatched to any gene: 9. CDR3 size: 14 residues. CDR1 is DFQATT and CDR2 is SNEGSKA in the germline V gene (reference sequence). In nucleotides, the CDR3 is TGCAGTGCTGGACAGGGGACGGGTCGAACTGAAGCTTTCTTT. Its protein is CSAGQGTGRTEAFF.

The chain has TRBV4-3 and TRBJ2-5, with a tentative D call TRBD1 (6 bases). CDR3 length: 18 residues. Germline assignment: CDR1 LGHNA and CDR2 YSLEER. The germline V and J ends were trimmed by 2 bases and 2 bases, with 21 bases remaining between them. The CDR3 protein is CASSQIFRGENDQETQYF. DNA for the CDR3: TGCGCCAGCAGCCAAATCTTCAGGGGAGAAAACGATCAAGAGACCCAGTACTTC.

V is TRBV6-2 or TRBV6-3 and J is TRBJ2-6; D is unclear. V shed 2 bases and J shed 0 bases, with 5 bases lying between them. The CDR3 length is 15 residues. The germline CDR1 and CDR2 sequences are MNHEY and SVGEGT. CDR3 loop: CASSYGRSGANVLTF. CDR3 DNA: TGTGCCAGCAGTTACGGGCGCTCTGGGGCCAACGTCCTGACTTTC.

The J gene is TRBJ2-3, the V gene TRBV20-1; 11 bases agree with TRBD2. Germline CDR1 and CDR2: DFQATT and SNEGSKA (reference sequence). CDR3 length: 15 amino acids. The V and J ends lost 6 bases and 5 bases, in that order; junction bases with no gene match: 10. CDR3 amino acids: CSAIGTSGSRDTQYF. As DNA, the CDR3 is TGCAGTGCAATTGGGACTAGCGGATCCAGAGATACGCAGTATTTT.

This clonotype showed up just a few times. The chain recombines TRBV19 with TRBJ2-1; no reliable D call. The CDR3 runs to 15 residues. Germline values: CDR1 LNHDA, CDR2 SQIVND (reference sequence). Trimming pared 6 bases from V and 4 bases from J, leaving 16 bases between. CDR3 coding DNA: TGTGCCAGTAGCAGTAGAGTACATACTTACAATGAGCAGTTCTTC. This encodes CASSSRVHTYNEQFF.

The chain combines TRBV3-1 with TRBJ2-7; unclear D gene. The CDR3 contains 12 residues. Germline V gene lookup returns CDR1 LGHDT and CDR2 YNNKEL (reference sequence). Trimming pared 2 bases from V and 6 bases from J, leaving 8 bases between. CDR3 bases: TGTGCCAGCAGCCAAAATGGGCCCGAGCAGTACTTC. Protein: CASSQNGPEQYF.

This clonotype was seen only a few times. The rearrangement links TRBV12-3 or TRBV12-4 to TRBJ2-1; D unresolved. This CDR3 is built from 17 residues. The V end was cut by 5 bases, the J end by 2 bases, with 19 bases between. The CDR3, as DNA: TGTGCCAGCAGTCCACGCCGGACCAGAGGCCCCTACAATGAGCAGTTCTTC. It yields the protein CASSPRRTRGPYNEQFF.

The chain carries TRBV25-1 and TRBJ2-7; 8 positions match TRBD2. CDR1 and CDR2 from the germline V gene are MGHDK and SYGVNS. V lost 3 bases and J lost 2; bases outside the gene matches: 6. The CDR3 length is 15 residues. The CDR3 bases are TGTGCCAGCAGTGACCGGGCGGGAGGTCCCTACGAGCAGTACTTC. Encoded protein: CASSDRAGGPYEQYF.